A single sample gave rise to the 14 T cell receptor beta chains below, sequenced in a study of shared clonotypes between healthy human individuals. Assay: immunoSEQ multiplex PCR; the TCRdb copy retains only in-frame clones and omits some. This table has millions of clones, roughly 94% appearing once. Material for sequencing was naive CD4+ T cells sorted from blood. The subset here: CD45RA+ positively selected. The receptors come from a man between 18 and 29 years old in good health.

This sequence joins TRBV2 and TRBJ1-1, with 9 bases aligning to TRBD1. From germline, CDR1 is SNHLY and CDR2 FYNNEI. The length of the CDR3 is 14 residues. The trim removed 5 bases at V and 4 bases at J, leaving 5 bases unmatched. The CDR3 loop is CASSRQGVGTEAFF. The CDR3 DNA reads TGTGCCAGCAGTAGACAGGGGGTCGGCACTGAAGCTTTCTTT.

The gene calls are TRBV5-1 and TRBJ2-3; no definite D call. CDR1 SGHRS and CDR2 YFSETQ come from the germline V gene. Trimming pared 4 bases from V and 4 bases from J, leaving 10 bases between. The CDR3 consists of 13 residues. As DNA, the CDR3 is TGCGCCAGCAGCCTGGGTACCTCAGATACGCAGTATTTT. This sequence encodes CASSLGTSDTQYF.

In this sample, this clone turned up once. The chain uses TRBV30 and TRBJ2-7; TRBD2 aligns across 10 bases. The CDR3 totals 13 residues. From germline, CDR1 is GTSNPN and CDR2 SVGIG (reference sequence). J lost 3 bases, V lost 3 bases, and 2 bases had no gene match. The CDR3 DNA is TGTGCCTGGAGCTCTAGCGGGAGCTACGAGCAGTACTTC. This codes for CAWSSSGSYEQYF.

V usage is TRBV2 and J usage is TRBJ1-3; D unresolved. Looked up from germline, CDR1 is SNHLY and CDR2 is FYNNEI. CDR3 length: 15 amino acids. Trimming shortened V by 6 bases and J by 0 bases, and 12 bases separated the two germline ends. The CDR3 DNA sequence: TGTGCCAGCAGAATTGGACTCGGCTCTGGAAACACCATATATTTT. It translates to CASRIGLGSGNTIYF. The whole variable domain, remainder taken from reference TRBV2 and TRBJ1-3, is EPEVTQTPSHQVTQMGQEVILRCVPISNHLYFYWYRQILGQKVEFLVSFYNNEISEKSEIFDDQFSVERPDGSNFTLKIRSTKLEDSAMYFCASRIGLGSGNTIYFGEGSWLTVV.

The chain joins TRBV5-1 to TRBJ2-3; a possible D gene is TRBD2 (6 bases). V lost 4 bases to trimming and J lost 4 bases, with 13 bases between them. The germline CDR1 and CDR2 sequences are SGHRS and YFSETQ. CDR3 length: 14 amino acids. The CDR3 DNA sequence: TGCGCCAGCAGCGCAGGGACTTCACCAGATACGCAGTATTTT. Amino acids: CASSAGTSPDTQYF.

This clone showed up just once. The chain couples TRBV30 to TRBJ2-1, with TRBD2 matching 7 bases. The germline V gene has CDR1 GTSNPN and CDR2 SVGIG (reference sequence). With V trimmed by 0 bases and J by 5 bases, 7 bases remained unmatched. CDR3 size: 15 residues. CDR3 residues: CAWSVRLAVDNEQFF. CDR3 in DNA: TGTGCCTGGAGTGTAAGGCTAGCGGTGGACAATGAGCAGTTCTTC.

With respect to this clone: The same CDR3 arises from other DNA sequences in this sample as well. The rearrangement uses TRBV7-2 and TRBJ1-5; TRBD1 is a possible D gene (5 bases). CDR3 length equals 14 residues. Germline V gene lookup returns CDR1 SGHTA and CDR2 FQGNSA. The germline V and J ends were trimmed by 1 base and 5 bases, with 9 bases remaining between them. The CDR3: CASSLGQGDQPQHF. The CDR3 DNA is TGTGCCAGCAGCTTAGGGCAGGGTGATCAGCCCCAGCATTTT.

This chain uses TRBV5-1 with TRBJ2-5, with a tentative D call TRBD1 (6 bases). CDR1 and CDR2 (germline): SGHRS, YFSETQ. Trimming left V 7 bases short and J 2 bases short, with 15 bases between. The CDR3 consists of 14 residues. The CDR3 protein is CASAGGQLQETQYF. In nucleotides, the CDR3 is TGCGCCAGCGCCGGCGGACAGCTACAAGAGACCCAGTACTTC.

Remarks on this clone: The sample has other DNA sequences that encode this CDR3 too. The rearrangement uses TRBV5-1 and TRBJ2-1; no clear D gene. CDR1 is SGHRS, CDR2 YFSETQ, per germline. The CDR3 consists of 15 residues. V gave up 0 bases and J gave up 0 bases, with 7 bases separating them. CDR3 nucleotide sequence: TGCGCCAGCAGCTTGGGTGGCAGCTCCTACAATGAGCAGTTCTTC. Its protein is CASSLGGSSYNEQFF.

This chain joins TRBV7-3 and TRBJ2-2; D might be TRBD1 (6 bases). Germline V gene lookup returns CDR1 SGHTA and CDR2 FQGTGA. V lost 5 bases to trimming and J lost 8 bases, with 24 bases between them. This CDR3 has 17 residues. The CDR3, as DNA: TGTGCCAGCAGCCCCATCCCTGGGGCAGGGGAAGAAGGGGAGCTGTTTTTT. As protein: CASSPIPGAGEEGELFF.

The V and J genes are TRBV7-2 and TRBJ2-3, with unresolved D. CDR1 is SGHTA, CDR2 FQGNSA, per germline. Trimming shortened V by 3 bases and J by 6 bases, and 13 bases separated the two germline ends. The CDR3 consists of 14 residues. Here the CDR3 DNA reads TGTGCCAGCAGCTTTTTGAGGAATAGGGATACGCAGTATTTT. It specifies CASSFLRNRDTQYF.

V usage is TRBV9 and J usage is TRBJ2-5; tentative D call: TRBD1 (6 bases). The CDR3 is 14 amino acids. CDR1 is SGDLS, CDR2 YYNGEE, per germline. Trimming removed 5 bases at V and 2 bases at J, with 13 bases between. CDR3 sequence: CASSRDIAQETQYF. For the CDR3, the DNA is TGTGCCAGCAGTCGGGACATAGCACAAGAGACCCAGTACTTC.

The chain combines TRBV5-6 with TRBJ2-7, with 10 bases fitting TRBD2. CDR3 length: 14 amino acids. The germline CDR1 and CDR2 sequences are SGHDT and YYEEEE. V shed 0 bases and J 7 bases; nucleotides not matched to a gene: 4. This CDR3 is CASSLASGSGEQYF. The CDR3 nucleotides are TGTGCCAGCAGCTTGGCTAGCGGGAGCGGTGAGCAGTACTTC.

The chain uses TRBV5-6 and TRBJ2-1, with 10 bases identical to TRBD2. J lost 3 bases, V lost 3 bases, and 6 bases had no gene match. In germline, CDR1 is SGHDT, CDR2 YYEEEE. The CDR3 is 16 amino acids. CDR3 sequence (DNA): TGTGCCAGCAGCTCGGGAGCGGGGGGGCACTACAATGAGCAGTTCTTC. The encoded protein is CASSSGAGGHYNEQFF. Complete variable domain (other parts from reference TRBV5-6 and TRBJ2-1): DAGVTQSPTHLIKTRGQQVTLRCSPKSGHDTVSWYQQALGQGPQFIFQYYEEEERQRGNFPDRFSGHQFPNYSSELNVNALLLGDSALYLCASSSGAGGHYNEQFFGPGTRLTVL.